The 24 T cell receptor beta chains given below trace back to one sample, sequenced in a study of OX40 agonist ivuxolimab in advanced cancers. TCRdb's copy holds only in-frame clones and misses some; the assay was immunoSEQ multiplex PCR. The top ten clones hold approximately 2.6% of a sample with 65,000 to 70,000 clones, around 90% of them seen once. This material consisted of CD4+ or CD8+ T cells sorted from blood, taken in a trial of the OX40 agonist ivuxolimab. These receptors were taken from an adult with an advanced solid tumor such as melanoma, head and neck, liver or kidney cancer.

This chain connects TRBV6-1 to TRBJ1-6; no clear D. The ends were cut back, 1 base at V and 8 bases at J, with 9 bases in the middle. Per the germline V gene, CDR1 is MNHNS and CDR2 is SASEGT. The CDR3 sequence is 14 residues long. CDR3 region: CASSEGNWDSPLHF. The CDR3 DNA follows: TGTGCCAGCAGTGAAGGGAACTGGGATTCACCCCTCCACTTT.

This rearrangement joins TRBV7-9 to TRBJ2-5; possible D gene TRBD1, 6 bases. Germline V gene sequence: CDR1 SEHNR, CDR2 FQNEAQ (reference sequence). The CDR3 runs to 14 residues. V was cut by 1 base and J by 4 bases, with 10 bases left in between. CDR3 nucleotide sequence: TGTGCCAGCAGCTTAGTTATAGGGGGAGAGACCCAGTACTTC. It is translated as CASSLVIGGETQYF.

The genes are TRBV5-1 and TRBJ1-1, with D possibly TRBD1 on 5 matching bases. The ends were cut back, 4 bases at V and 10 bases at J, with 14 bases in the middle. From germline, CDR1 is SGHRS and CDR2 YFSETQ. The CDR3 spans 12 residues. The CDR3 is CASSPDGARAFF. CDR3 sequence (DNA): TGCGCCAGCAGCCCGGATGGGGCGCGAGCTTTCTTT.

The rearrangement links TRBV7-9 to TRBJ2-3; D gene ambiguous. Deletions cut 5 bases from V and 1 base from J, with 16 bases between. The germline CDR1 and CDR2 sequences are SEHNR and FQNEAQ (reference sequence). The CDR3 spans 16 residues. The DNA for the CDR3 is TGTGCCAGCAGCCGCCAGGCCAGCGCAGGCACAGATACGCAGTATTTT. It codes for CASSRQASAGTDTQYF.

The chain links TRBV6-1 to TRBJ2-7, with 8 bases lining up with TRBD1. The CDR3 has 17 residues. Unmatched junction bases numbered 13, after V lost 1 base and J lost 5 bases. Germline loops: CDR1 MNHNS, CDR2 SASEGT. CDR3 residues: CASSEGGLGQGIHEQYF. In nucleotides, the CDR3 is TGTGCCAGCAGTGAAGGTGGATTAGGACAGGGTATCCACGAGCAGTACTTC.

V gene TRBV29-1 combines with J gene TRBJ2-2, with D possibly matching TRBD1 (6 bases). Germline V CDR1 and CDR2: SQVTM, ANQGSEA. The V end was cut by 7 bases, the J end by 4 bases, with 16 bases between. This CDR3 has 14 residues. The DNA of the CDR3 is TGCAGCGCTGCACAGGGAGAGGGCACCGGGGAGCTGTTTTTT. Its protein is CSAAQGEGTGELFF.

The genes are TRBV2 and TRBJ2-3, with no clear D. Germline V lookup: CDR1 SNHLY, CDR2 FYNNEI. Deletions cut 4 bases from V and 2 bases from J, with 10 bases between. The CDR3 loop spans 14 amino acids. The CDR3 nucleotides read TGTGCCAGCAGTGTCGGATTTACCACAGATACGCAGTATTTT. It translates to CASSVGFTTDTQYF.

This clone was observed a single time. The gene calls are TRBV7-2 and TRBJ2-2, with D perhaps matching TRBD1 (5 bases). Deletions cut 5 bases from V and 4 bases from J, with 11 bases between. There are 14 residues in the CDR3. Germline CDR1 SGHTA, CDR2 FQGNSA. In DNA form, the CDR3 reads TGTGCCAGCAGCCCTGCGCAGGGCACCGGGGAGCTGTTTTTT. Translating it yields CASSPAQGTGELFF.

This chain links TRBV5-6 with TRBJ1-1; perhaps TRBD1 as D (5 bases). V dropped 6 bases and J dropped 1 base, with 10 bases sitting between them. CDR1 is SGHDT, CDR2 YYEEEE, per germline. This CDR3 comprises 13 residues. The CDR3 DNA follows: TGTGCCAGCACCCTGGACACGAACACTGAAGCTTTCTTT. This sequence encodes CASTLDTNTEAFF.

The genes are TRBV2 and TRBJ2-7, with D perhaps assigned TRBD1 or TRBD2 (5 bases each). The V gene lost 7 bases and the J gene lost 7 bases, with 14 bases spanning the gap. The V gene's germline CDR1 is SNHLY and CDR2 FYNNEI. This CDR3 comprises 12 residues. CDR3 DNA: TGTGCCAGCACCGCGGCAGGGAGAGAGCAGTACTTC. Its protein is CASTAAGREQYF.

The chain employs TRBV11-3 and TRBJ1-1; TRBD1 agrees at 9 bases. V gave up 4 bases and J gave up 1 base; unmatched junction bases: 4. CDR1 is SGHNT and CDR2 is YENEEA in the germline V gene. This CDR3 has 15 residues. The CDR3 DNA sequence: TGTGCCAGCAGCTGGGGGACAGGGCAGAACACTGAAGCTTTCTTT. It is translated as CASSWGTGQNTEAFF.

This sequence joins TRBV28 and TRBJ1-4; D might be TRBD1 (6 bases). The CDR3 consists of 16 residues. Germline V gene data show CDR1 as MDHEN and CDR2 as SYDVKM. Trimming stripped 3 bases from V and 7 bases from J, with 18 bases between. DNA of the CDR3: TGTGCCAGCAGTTTGGGGGGCCCCACCGGGGGTGAAAAACTGTTTTTT. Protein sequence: CASSLGGPTGGEKLFF.

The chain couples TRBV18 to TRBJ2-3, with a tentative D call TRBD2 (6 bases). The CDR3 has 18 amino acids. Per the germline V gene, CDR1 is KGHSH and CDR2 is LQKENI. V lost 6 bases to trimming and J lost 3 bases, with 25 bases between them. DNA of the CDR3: TGTGCCAGCTCCCTCGACCGCCCCAGGACCCGGGGGACAGATACGCAGTATTTT. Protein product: CASSLDRPRTRGTDTQYF.

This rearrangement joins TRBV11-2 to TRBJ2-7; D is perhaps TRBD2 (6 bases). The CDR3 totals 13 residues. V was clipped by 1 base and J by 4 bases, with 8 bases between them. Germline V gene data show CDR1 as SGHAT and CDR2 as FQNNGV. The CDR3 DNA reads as TGTGCCAGCAGCTTAGGTCGGGAGTACGAGCAGTACTTC. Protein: CASSLGREYEQYF.

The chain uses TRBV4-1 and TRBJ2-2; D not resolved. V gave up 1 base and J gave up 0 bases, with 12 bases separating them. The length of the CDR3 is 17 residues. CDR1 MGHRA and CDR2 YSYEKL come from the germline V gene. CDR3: CASSQVLAKANTGELFF. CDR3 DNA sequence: TGCGCCAGCAGCCAAGTATTGGCCAAAGCGAACACCGGGGAGCTGTTTTTT.

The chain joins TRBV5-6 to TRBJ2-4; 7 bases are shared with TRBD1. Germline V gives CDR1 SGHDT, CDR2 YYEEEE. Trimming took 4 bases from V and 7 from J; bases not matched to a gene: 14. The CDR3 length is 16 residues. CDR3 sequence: CASSPTGVDWGNIQYF. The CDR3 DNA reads TGTGCCAGCAGCCCCACAGGGGTGGACTGGGGGAACATTCAGTACTTC. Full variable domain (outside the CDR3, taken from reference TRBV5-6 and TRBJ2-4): DAGVTQSPTHLIKTRGQQVTLRCSPKSGHDTVSWYQQALGQGPQFIFQYYEEEERQRGNFPDRFSGHQFPNYSSELNVNALLLGDSALYLCASSPTGVDWGNIQYFGAGTRLSVL.

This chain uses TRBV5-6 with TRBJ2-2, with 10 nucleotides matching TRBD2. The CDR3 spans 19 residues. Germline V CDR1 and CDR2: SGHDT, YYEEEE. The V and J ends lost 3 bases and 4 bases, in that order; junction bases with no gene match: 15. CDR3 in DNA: TGTGCCAGCAGCTCCGGGGCGCTGGGACTAGCGAAAGGCACCGGGGAGCTGTTTTTT. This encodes CASSSGALGLAKGTGELFF.

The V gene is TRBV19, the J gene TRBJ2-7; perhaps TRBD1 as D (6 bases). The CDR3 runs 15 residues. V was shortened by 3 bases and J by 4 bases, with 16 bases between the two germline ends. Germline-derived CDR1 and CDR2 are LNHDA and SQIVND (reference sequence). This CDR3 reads CASSIASRGPYEQYF. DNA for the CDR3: TGTGCCAGTAGTATCGCTTCCAGGGGCCCTTACGAGCAGTACTTC.

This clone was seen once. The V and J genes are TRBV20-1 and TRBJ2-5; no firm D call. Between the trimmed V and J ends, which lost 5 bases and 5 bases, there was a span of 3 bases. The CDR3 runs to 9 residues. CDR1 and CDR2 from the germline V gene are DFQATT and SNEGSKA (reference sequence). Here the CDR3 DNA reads TGCAGTGCTCCCGAGACCCAGTACTTC. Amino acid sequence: CSAPETQYF.

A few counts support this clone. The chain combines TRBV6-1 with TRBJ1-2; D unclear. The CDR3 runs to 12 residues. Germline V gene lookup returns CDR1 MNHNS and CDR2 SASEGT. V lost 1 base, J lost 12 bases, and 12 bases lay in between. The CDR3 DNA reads TGTGCCAGCAGTGAAGTACCGGATAGTCACACCTTC. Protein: CASSEVPDSHTF.

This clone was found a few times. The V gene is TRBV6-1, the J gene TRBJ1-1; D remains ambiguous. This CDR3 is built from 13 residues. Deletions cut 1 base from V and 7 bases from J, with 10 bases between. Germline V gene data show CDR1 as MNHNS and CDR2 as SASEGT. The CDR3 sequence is CASSEVRGDEAFF. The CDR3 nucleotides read TGTGCCAGCAGTGAAGTGCGCGGGGATGAAGCTTTCTTT.

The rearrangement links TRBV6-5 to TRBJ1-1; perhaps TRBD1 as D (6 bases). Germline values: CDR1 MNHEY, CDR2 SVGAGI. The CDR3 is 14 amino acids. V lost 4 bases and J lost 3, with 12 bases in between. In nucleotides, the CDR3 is TGTGCCAGCAGTTCTACAGGGCGGGACACTGAAGCTTTCTTT. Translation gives CASSSTGRDTEAFF.

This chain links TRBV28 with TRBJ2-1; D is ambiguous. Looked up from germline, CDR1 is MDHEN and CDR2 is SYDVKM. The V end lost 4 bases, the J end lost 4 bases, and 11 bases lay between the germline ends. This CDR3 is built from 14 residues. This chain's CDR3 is CASSSPAEYNEQFF. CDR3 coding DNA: TGTGCCAGCAGTTCCCCGGCAGAGTACAATGAGCAGTTCTTC.

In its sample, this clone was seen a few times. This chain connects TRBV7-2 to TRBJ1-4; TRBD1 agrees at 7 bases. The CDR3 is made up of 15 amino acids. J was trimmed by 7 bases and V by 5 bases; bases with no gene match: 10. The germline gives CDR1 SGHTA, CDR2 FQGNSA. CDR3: CASSASGGLGEKLFF. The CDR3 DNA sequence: TGTGCCAGCAGCGCCTCAGGGGGTCTAGGTGAAAAACTGTTTTTT.